Sequencing of this T cell receptor beta chain was carried out in a study of shared clonotypes between healthy human individuals. This table comes from immunoSEQ multiplex PCR, and its TCRdb copy is limited to in-frame clones, with some not included. This table holds just over 2,000,000 clones, about 95% found once. The CDR3 spans 16 residues. Between the trimmed V and J ends, which lost 3 bases and 3 bases, there was a span of 17 bases. Germline assignment: CDR1 LGHNA and CDR2 YSLEER. The naive CD8 fraction comprised CD45RO-negative cells positively selected for CCR7 and excluded terminally differentiated effector memory CD45RA+ cells.

The chain is built from TRBV4-3 and TRBJ1-2; D may be TRBD1 (5 bases). The receptor was isolated from a man in his late teens or twenties in good health. Sequences were obtained from naive CD8+ T cells sorted from blood. CDR3 in DNA: TGCGCCAGCAGCCAGCTCCGGGACGAGGCGTACTATGGCTACACCTTC. This encodes CASSQLRDEAYYGYTF.